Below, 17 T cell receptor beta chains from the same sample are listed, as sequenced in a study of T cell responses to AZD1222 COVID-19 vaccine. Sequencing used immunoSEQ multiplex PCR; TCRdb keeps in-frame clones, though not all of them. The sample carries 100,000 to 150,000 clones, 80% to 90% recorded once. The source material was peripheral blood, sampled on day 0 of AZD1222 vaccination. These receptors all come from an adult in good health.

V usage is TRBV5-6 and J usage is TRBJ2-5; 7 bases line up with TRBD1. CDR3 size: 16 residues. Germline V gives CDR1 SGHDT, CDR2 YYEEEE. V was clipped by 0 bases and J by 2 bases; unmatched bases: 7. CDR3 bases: TGTGCCAGCAGCTTGGTGGGGACAGCTACACAAGAGACCCAGTACTTC. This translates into CASSLVGTATQETQYF.

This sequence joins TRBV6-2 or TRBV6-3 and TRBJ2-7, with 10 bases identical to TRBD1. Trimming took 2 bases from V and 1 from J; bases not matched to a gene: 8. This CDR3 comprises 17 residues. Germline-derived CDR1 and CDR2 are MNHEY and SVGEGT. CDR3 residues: CASSYNLDRGLSYEQYF. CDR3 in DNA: TGTGCCAGCAGTTACAACCTAGACAGGGGGCTTTCCTACGAGCAGTACTTC.

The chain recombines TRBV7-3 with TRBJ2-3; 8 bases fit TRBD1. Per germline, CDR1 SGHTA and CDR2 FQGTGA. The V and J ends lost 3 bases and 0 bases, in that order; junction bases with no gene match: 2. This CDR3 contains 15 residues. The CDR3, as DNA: TGTGCCAGCAGCTTTACAGGGGGGAGCACAGATACGCAGTATTTT. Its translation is CASSFTGGSTDTQYF.

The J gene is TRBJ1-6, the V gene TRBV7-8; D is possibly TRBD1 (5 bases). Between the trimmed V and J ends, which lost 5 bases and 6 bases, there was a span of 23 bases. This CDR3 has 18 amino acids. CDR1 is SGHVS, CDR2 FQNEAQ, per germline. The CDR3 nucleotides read TGTGCCAGCAGCCCTAAGAGAGTGGCAGGGAACAGTAATTCACCCCTCCACTTT. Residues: CASSPKRVAGNSNSPLHF.

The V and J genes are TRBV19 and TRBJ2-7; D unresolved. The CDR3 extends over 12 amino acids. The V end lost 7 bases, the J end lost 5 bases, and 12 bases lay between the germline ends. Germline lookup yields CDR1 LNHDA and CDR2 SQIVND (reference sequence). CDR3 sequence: CASTGWSHEQYF. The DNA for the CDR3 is TGTGCCAGTACCGGCTGGAGCCACGAGCAGTACTTC.

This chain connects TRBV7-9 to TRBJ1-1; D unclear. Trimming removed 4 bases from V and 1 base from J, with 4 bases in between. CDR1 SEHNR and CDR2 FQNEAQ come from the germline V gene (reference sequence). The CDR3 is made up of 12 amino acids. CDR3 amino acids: CASSWGNTEAFF. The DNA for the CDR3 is TGTGCCAGCAGCTGGGGGAACACTGAAGCTTTCTTT.

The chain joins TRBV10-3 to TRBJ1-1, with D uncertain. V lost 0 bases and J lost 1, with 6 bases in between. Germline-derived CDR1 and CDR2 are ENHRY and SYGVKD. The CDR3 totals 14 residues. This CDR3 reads CAISESKQNTEAFF. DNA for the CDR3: TGTGCCATCAGTGAGTCAAAGCAGAACACTGAAGCTTTCTTT.

The CDR3 nucleotides read TGTGCCAGCAGCCAAATGACAGTTCTTTACACCATATATTTT. This sequence encodes CASSQMTVLYTIYF. The V gene is TRBV3-1 (or the pseudogene TRBV3-2), the J gene TRBJ1-3; tentative D call: TRBD1 (5 bases). From germline, CDR1 is LGHDT and CDR2 YNNKEL (reference sequence). The CDR3 contains 14 residues. V was shortened by 2 bases and J by 8 bases, with 13 bases between the two germline ends.

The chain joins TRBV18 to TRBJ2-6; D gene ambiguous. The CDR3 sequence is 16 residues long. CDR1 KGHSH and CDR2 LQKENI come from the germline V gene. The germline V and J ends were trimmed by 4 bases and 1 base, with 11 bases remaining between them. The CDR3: CASSRPRGSGANVLTF. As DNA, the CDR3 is TGTGCCAGCTCACGTCCCCGCGGATCTGGGGCCAACGTCCTGACTTTC. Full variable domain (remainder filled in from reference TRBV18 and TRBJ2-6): NAGVMQNPRHLVRRRGQEARLRCSPMKGHSHVYWYRQLPEEGLKFMVYLQKENIIDESGMPKERFSAEFPKEGPSILRIQQVVRGDSAAYFCASSRPRGSGANVLTFGAGSRLTVL.

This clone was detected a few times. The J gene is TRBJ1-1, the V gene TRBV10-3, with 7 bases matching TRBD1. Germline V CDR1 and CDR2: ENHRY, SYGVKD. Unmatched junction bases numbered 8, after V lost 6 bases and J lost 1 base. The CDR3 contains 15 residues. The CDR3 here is CAISFGQAGNTEAFF. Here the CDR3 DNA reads TGTGCCATCAGCTTCGGACAGGCAGGGAACACTGAAGCTTTCTTT.

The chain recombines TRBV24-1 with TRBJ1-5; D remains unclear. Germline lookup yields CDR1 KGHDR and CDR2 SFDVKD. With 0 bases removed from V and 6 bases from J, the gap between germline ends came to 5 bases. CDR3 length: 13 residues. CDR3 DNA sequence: TGTGCCACCAGTGATTTGTCACTTCAGCCCCAGCATTTT. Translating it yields CATSDLSLQPQHF.

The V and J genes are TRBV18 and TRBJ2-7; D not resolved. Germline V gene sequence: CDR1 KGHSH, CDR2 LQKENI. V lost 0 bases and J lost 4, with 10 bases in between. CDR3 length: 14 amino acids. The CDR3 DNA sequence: TGTGCCAGCTCACCACCCTACCTTATGTACGAGCAGTACTTC. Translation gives CASSPPYLMYEQYF.

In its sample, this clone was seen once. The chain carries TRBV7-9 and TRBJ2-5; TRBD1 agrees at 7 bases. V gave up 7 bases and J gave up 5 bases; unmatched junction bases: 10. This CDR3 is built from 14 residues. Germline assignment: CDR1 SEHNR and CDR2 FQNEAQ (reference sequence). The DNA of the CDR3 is TGTGCCAGCACTCACAGGGGTGACGGTGAGACCCAGTACTTC. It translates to CASTHRGDGETQYF.

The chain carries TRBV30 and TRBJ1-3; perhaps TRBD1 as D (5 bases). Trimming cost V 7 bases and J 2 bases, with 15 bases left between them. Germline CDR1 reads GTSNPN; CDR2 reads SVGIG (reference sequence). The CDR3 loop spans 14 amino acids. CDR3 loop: CASPSQGAGNTIYF. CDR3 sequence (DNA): TGTGCCTCCCCCTCGCAGGGAGCTGGAAACACCATATATTTT. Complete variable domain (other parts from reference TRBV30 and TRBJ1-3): SQTIHQWPATLVQPVGSPLSLECTVEGTSNPNLYWYRQAAGRGLQLLFYSVGIGQISSEVPQNLSASRPQDRQFILSSKKLLLSDSGFYLCASPSQGAGNTIYFGEGSWLTVV.

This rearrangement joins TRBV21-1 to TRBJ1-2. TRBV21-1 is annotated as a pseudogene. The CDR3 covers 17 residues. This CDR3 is CASSQLDESKGNYGYTF. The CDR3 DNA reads TGTGCCAGCAGCCAGCTGGACGAGTCGAAAGGCAACTATGGCTACACCTTC.

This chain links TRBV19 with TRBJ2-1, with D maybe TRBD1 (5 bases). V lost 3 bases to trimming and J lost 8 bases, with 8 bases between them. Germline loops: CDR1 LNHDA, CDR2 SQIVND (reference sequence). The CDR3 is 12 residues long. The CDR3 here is CASSMTRDEQFF. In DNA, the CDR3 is TGTGCCAGTAGTATGACCAGGGATGAGCAGTTCTTC.

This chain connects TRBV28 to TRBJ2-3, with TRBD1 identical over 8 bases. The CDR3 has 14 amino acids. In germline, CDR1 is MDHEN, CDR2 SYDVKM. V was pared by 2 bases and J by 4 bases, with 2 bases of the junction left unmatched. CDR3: CASSLMDRADTQYF. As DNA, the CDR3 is TGTGCCAGCAGTTTAATGGACAGGGCAGATACGCAGTATTTT.